A single sample is the source of the 12 T cell receptor beta chains below, sequenced in a study of blood T cell repertoires in COVID-19. Generated by immunoSEQ multiplex PCR, the TCRdb table keeps only in-frame clones and is missing some. The table shows some 170,000 clones, with about 91% occurring only once. The source material was peripheral blood. Receptors were obtained from a woman aged 45 to 65 with acute or convalescent COVID-19.

The rearrangement joins TRBV19 to TRBJ1-5; D gene unclear. The CDR3 runs to 15 residues. V was clipped by 6 bases and J by 3 bases, with 15 bases between them. Per the germline V gene, CDR1 is LNHDA and CDR2 is SQIVND (reference sequence). The CDR3 sequence is CASSPSGEINQPQHF. CDR3 bases: TGTGCCAGTAGCCCTAGCGGGGAGATCAATCAGCCCCAGCATTTT.

The sample holds a few counts of this clone. In DNA form, the CDR3 reads TGTGCCAGCAGTGAAGCGGTGGGCGCAGGATATGGCTACACCTTC. Translating it yields CASSEAVGAGYGYTF. The chain links TRBV6-1 to TRBJ1-2; D is unresolved. Trimming removed 0 bases from V and 5 bases from J, with 13 bases in between. The CDR3 contains 15 residues. Per the germline V gene, CDR1 is MNHNS and CDR2 is SASEGT.

The chain recombines TRBV19 with TRBJ2-7, with 12 bases aligning to TRBD1. Germline lookup yields CDR1 LNHDA and CDR2 SQIVND (reference sequence). The CDR3 extends over 15 amino acids. Trimming removed 8 bases from V and 5 bases from J; junction bases left unmatched: 10. The CDR3 DNA follows: TGTGCCAGTGGGGCCCCGGGACAGGGGGCCCACGAGCAGTACTTC. As protein: CASGAPGQGAHEQYF.

This clone was picked up one time. The rearrangement joins TRBV28 to TRBJ1-1, with D perhaps TRBD1 (5 bases). Germline lookup yields CDR1 MDHEN and CDR2 SYDVKM. With 2 bases removed from V and 4 bases from J, the gap between germline ends came to 11 bases. The CDR3 runs 14 residues. The CDR3: CASSLGTGSTEAFF. The DNA of the CDR3 is TGTGCCAGCAGTTTAGGAACAGGAAGCACTGAAGCTTTCTTT.

The chain recombines TRBV7-2 with TRBJ1-1; D is ambiguous. CDR1 is SGHTA and CDR2 is FQGNSA in the germline V gene. With 5 bases removed from V and 4 bases from J, the gap between germline ends came to 20 bases. The CDR3 runs 16 residues. CDR3 amino acids: CASSPRSTPMGTEAFF. Written as DNA, the CDR3 is TGTGCCAGCAGCCCTAGATCGACCCCTATGGGCACTGAAGCTTTCTTT.

The gene calls are TRBV12-3 or TRBV12-4 and TRBJ1-4; 7 bases align to TRBD1. The CDR3 length is 13 residues. The V and J ends lost 6 bases and 10 bases, in that order; junction bases with no gene match: 8. CDR3 bases: TGTGCCAGCAGCGGAAGGACAGGTGGAAAACTGTTTTTT. It specifies CASSGRTGGKLFF.

The chain joins TRBV5-1 to TRBJ1-1, with D hard to call. The CDR3 consists of 15 residues. The V end lost 0 bases, the J end lost 0 bases, and 9 bases lay between the germline ends. CDR1 SGHRS and CDR2 YFSETQ come from the germline V gene. The CDR3 here is CASSLVEGLNTEAFF. As DNA, the CDR3 is TGCGCCAGCAGCTTGGTCGAGGGTTTGAACACTGAAGCTTTCTTT. Looking up the rest from reference TRBV5-1 and TRBJ1-1 gives the full variable domain: KAGVTQTPRYLIKTRGQQVTLSCSPISGHRSVSWYQQTPGQGLQFLFEYFSETQRNKGNFPGRFSGRQFSNSRSEMNVSTLELGDSALYLCASSLVEGLNTEAFFGQGTRLTVV.

The chain combines TRBV20-1 with TRBJ2-1; unclear D gene. Trimming took 0 bases from V and 10 from J, leaving 7 bases between them. In germline, CDR1 is DFQATT, CDR2 SNEGSKA (reference sequence). The CDR3 length is 11 residues. CDR3: CSARDLEEQFF. As DNA, the CDR3 is TGCAGTGCTAGAGATCTGGAGGAGCAGTTCTTC.

The rearrangement joins TRBV11-3 to TRBJ2-3; 15 bases align to TRBD2. The J segment lost 6 bases and the V segment lost 5 bases, leaving 6 bases of the junction unmatched. Germline values: CDR1 SGHNT, CDR2 YENEEA. The CDR3 totals 16 residues. The CDR3 bases are TGTGCCAGCAGCCCTGGACTAGCGGGAGGGCCGGATACGCAGTATTTT. As protein: CASSPGLAGGPDTQYF.

This chain connects TRBV11-3 to TRBJ2-7; a possible D gene is TRBD1 (6 bases). Germline V CDR1 and CDR2: SGHNT, YENEEA. The CDR3 is 16 residues long. Trimming stripped 6 bases from V and 4 bases from J, with 22 bases between. The CDR3 reads CASSLTGISIGYEQYF. CDR3 nucleotides: TGTGCCAGCAGTTTAACAGGGATCTCGATCGGGTACGAGCAGTACTTC.

This chain links TRBV7-2 with TRBJ1-4; D is possibly TRBD1 (6 bases). This CDR3 has 14 amino acids. Trimming took off 3 bases at V and 7 bases at J, with 12 bases between the two ends. The V gene's germline CDR1 is SGHTA and CDR2 FQGNSA. The CDR3 sequence is CASSFDTGTEKLFF. CDR3 nucleotide sequence: TGTGCCAGCAGCTTTGACACAGGGACTGAAAAACTGTTTTTT.

The chain uses TRBV19 and TRBJ1-4, with D uncertain. V was cut by 6 bases and J by 0 bases, with 11 bases left in between. The CDR3 is 15 amino acids. Germline V lookup: CDR1 LNHDA, CDR2 SQIVND (reference sequence). The CDR3 region has the DNA TGTGCCAGTAGCCCCGCCATAGCAACTAATGAAAAACTGTTTTTT. The encoded protein is CASSPAIATNEKLFF.